This TCR beta chain derives from a study of blood T cell repertoires in COVID-19. For the study at large: The United States, Italy and Spain were the sources of the acute and convalescent COVID-19 samples. Sample material is recorded as cDNA or gDNA derived from T cells, B-cell-depleted T cells, or PBMCs.

CDR3 size: 13 residues. Trimming removed 4 bases at V and 2 bases at J, with 6 bases between. Germline V lookup: CDR1 LNHDA, CDR2 SQIVND (reference sequence). Here immunoSEQ multiplex PCR was the method, and the copy in TCRdb shows in-frame clones only, minus some. The sample yields about 63,000 clones, over 75% seen once. V usage is TRBV19 and J usage is TRBJ1-5; no definite D call. This TCR came from a human donor in a cohort sampled during active COVID-19. Sequencing was carried out using peripheral blood. The chain's CDR3 is CASSRQGNQPQHF. CDR3 DNA: TGTGCCAGTAGTAGGCAGGGCAATCAGCCCCAGCATTTT. The full variable domain, its missing parts supplied by reference TRBV19 and TRBJ1-5, is DGGITQSPKYLFRKEGQNVTLSCEQNLNHDAMYWYRQDPGQGLRLIYYSQIVNDFQKGDIAEGYSVSREKKESFPLTVTSAQKNPTAFYLCASSRQGNQPQHFGDGTRLSIL.